This T cell receptor (beta chain) is from a study of blood T cell repertoires in COVID-19. The CDR3 is 14 amino acids. V was clipped by 2 bases and J by 9 bases, with 11 bases between them. The germline V gene encodes CDR1 SGHTA and CDR2 FQGTGA. Produced via immunoSEQ multiplex PCR; TCRdb's table is partial and in-frame only. Counted here are approximately 80,000 clones, around 89% occurring once; the ten biggest clones make up 8.5% to 9.5%. V gene TRBV7-3 combines with J gene TRBJ1-6; no definite D call. This sequence was found in a human donor in a cohort sampled during active COVID-19. Sequencing was done on a sample of peripheral blood. The CDR3 nucleotides read TGTGCCAGCAGCTTAGCACCAAGCGGTTCACCCCTCCACTTT. Its translation: CASSLAPSGSPLHF.